This T cell receptor beta chain came from a study of blood T cells in healthy people across ages. Study-wide results and caveats: Unsorted PBMCs ruled out conclusive naive versus antigen-experienced comparison.

The individuals who served as donors were healthy Caucasians living in Russia, aged about 6 to 95. V dropped 7 bases and J dropped 1 base, with 13 bases sitting between them. This CDR3 has 14 amino acids. The germline gives CDR1 SNHLY, CDR2 FYNNEI. This clonotype has only a few counts. Its antigen is still unknown. The second PCR ran roughly 7 to 12 cycles with a sample-barcoded 5' primer and J-beta primers. TCRdb re-derived calls from the 5' RACE reads in MiXCR, one entry per CDR3 protein. The data show about 1.5 million distinct CDR3 sequences, about 42% seen once. The sample taken for sequencing was blood. The TCR originated in a woman between 18 and 30 years old in good health. The chain has TRBV2 and TRBJ1-2; D may be TRBD1 (5 bases). This chain's CDR3 is CASIPWDLNYGYTF. In nucleotides, the CDR3 is TGTGCCAGCATCCCTTGGGACCTTAACTATGGCTACACCTTC. Filled out from reference TRBV2 and TRBJ1-2, the complete variable domain reads EPEVTQTPSHQVTQMGQEVILRCVPISNHLYFYWYRQILGQKVEFLVSFYNNEISEKSEIFDDQFSVERPDGSNFTLKIRSTKLEDSAMYFCASIPWDLNYGYTFGSGTRLTVV.